This TCR beta chain was retrieved from a study of blood T cell repertoires in COVID-19. Study in general: COVID-19 samples from acute and convalescent phases originated in the United States, Italy and Spain. The analysed material was cDNA or gDNA that came from T cells, B-cell-depleted T cells, or PBMCs.

As processed by the authors: Reference gene primer amplification in the assay estimated nucleated cell counts. TCRdb's copy holds only in-frame clones and misses some; the assay was immunoSEQ multiplex PCR. The V and J calls and clone size come from that table; D and trimming were worked out from the DNA. The sample lists 130,000 or so clones, around 88% occurring once. This CDR3 has 11 amino acids. The V end was cut by 10 bases, the J end by 3 bases, with 10 bases between. Germline V gene sequence: CDR1 MNHEY, CDR2 SVGAGI. Input material: peripheral blood. This chain connects TRBV6-5 to TRBJ2-7; no clear D. This TCR derives from a woman aged 55 to 70 with acute or convalescent COVID-19. The CDR3: CATFDSYEQYF. CDR3 nucleotide sequence: TGTGCCACCTTCGATAGCTACGAGCAGTACTTC.